The 11 T cell receptor beta chains given below trace back to one sample, sequenced in a study of blood T cell repertoires in COVID-19. Assay used: immunoSEQ multiplex PCR; TCRdb lists only in-frame clones, some missing. Of over 300,000 clones detected, 80% to 90% appear once; the ten largest clones hold about 1.2%. Material: peripheral blood. These receptors originate from a woman between 45 and 60 years old with acute or convalescent COVID-19.

The V gene is TRBV7-2, the J gene TRBJ2-3; 7 bases match TRBD2. Germline lookup yields CDR1 SGHTA and CDR2 FQGNSA. J lost 3 bases, V lost 6 bases, and 9 bases had no gene match. This CDR3 is built from 15 residues. In nucleotides, the CDR3 is TGTGCCAGCAGAAACGGGGGACTACATACAGATACGCAGTATTTT. Translating it yields CASRNGGLHTDTQYF.

This clone was found once. The chain employs TRBV19 and TRBJ1-2; 8 nucleotides align to TRBD1. V lost 3 bases to trimming and J lost 3 bases; unmatched junction nucleotides: 9. Germline V gene lookup returns CDR1 LNHDA and CDR2 SQIVND (reference sequence). The CDR3 contains 16 residues. The CDR3 spells CASSIHRGNRDYGYTF. The DNA for the CDR3 is TGTGCCAGTAGTATTCACAGGGGGAATCGGGACTATGGCTACACCTTC.

The V gene is TRBV19, the J gene TRBJ1-4, with D tentatively TRBD1 (6 bases). Per the germline V gene, CDR1 is LNHDA and CDR2 is SQIVND (reference sequence). This CDR3 spans 15 amino acids. The ends were cut back, 4 bases at V and 5 bases at J, with 14 bases in the middle. For the CDR3, the DNA is TGTGCCAGTAGTAAAGGGGGGGGCAGAAATGAAAAACTGTTTTTT. This encodes CASSKGGGRNEKLFF. Full variable domain (rest looked up from reference TRBV19 and TRBJ1-4): DGGITQSPKYLFRKEGQNVTLSCEQNLNHDAMYWYRQDPGQGLRLIYYSQIVNDFQKGDIAEGYSVSREKKESFPLTVTSAQKNPTAFYLCASSKGGGRNEKLFFGSGTQLSVL.

Comment on this clone: The same CDR3 can be traced to other DNA sequences in this sample. V gene TRBV5-1 combines with J gene TRBJ1-1, with D possibly matching TRBD1 (5 bases). The CDR3 sequence is 14 residues long. Trimming left V 0 bases short and J 4 bases short, with 10 bases between. The germline V gene encodes CDR1 SGHRS and CDR2 YFSETQ. CDR3 residues: CASSLAGGATEAFF. In DNA, the CDR3 is TGCGCCAGCAGCTTGGCCGGGGGTGCCACTGAAGCTTTCTTT.

The CDR3 protein is CASSPTRTGKGDGYTF. The CDR3 DNA reads as TGTGCCAGCAGTCCCACCCGGACAGGGAAGGGAGATGGCTACACCTTC. The chain links TRBV27 to TRBJ1-2; TRBD1 matches at 8 bases. The germline V gene has CDR1 MNHEY and CDR2 SMNVEV (reference sequence). The CDR3 covers 16 residues. Unmatched junction bases numbered 14, after V lost 5 bases and J lost 6 bases.

The gene calls are TRBV9 and TRBJ1-1, with 9 bases fitting TRBD1. Germline V gene lookup returns CDR1 SGDLS and CDR2 YYNGEE. The CDR3 extends over 14 amino acids. With V trimmed by 4 bases and J by 1 base, 2 bases remained unmatched. DNA for the CDR3: TGTGCCAGCAGCCCACAGGGGGCGAACACTGAAGCTTTCTTT. This gives the protein CASSPQGANTEAFF.

The chain uses TRBV18 and TRBJ2-3; D is unclear. With 2 bases removed from V and 4 bases from J, the gap between germline ends came to 10 bases. The CDR3 sequence is 14 residues long. Per the germline V gene, CDR1 is KGHSH and CDR2 is LQKENI. Here the CDR3 DNA reads TGTGCCAGCTCACCATTCACTCCCCCAGATACGCAGTATTTT. Translation gives CASSPFTPPDTQYF.

This clone was observed once. The chain uses TRBV7-2 and TRBJ2-1; unclear D gene. The CDR3 length is 16 residues. Germline CDR1 is SGHTA and CDR2 is FQGNSA. Trimming removed 4 bases at V and 7 bases at J, with 20 bases between. This CDR3 is CASSSSRARERNEQFF. CDR3 coding DNA: TGTGCCAGCAGCTCCTCTAGAGCCCGAGAGAGGAATGAGCAGTTCTTC.

The chain carries TRBV10-3 and TRBJ2-1; 10 nucleotides line up with TRBD2. The CDR3 sequence is 15 residues long. The germline V gene encodes CDR1 ENHRY and CDR2 SYGVKD. V trimming: 10 bases; J trimming: 5 bases; junction bases outside the gene matches: 11. For the CDR3, the DNA is TGTGCCACCCTTCCCGGGACTAGCGTTGACAATGAGCAGTTCTTC. This translates into CATLPGTSVDNEQFF.

The J gene is TRBJ2-7, the V gene TRBV2; 10 nucleotides match TRBD2. This CDR3 has 14 residues. V lost 7 bases, J lost 4 bases, and 7 bases stayed unmatched. In germline, CDR1 is SNHLY, CDR2 FYNNEI. The CDR3 spells CASIRTSGAYEQYF. DNA for the CDR3: TGTGCCAGCATTAGGACTAGCGGAGCTTACGAGCAGTACTTC.

V usage is TRBV9 and J usage is TRBJ1-1; 7 nucleotides agree with TRBD1. The germline V gene has CDR1 SGDLS and CDR2 YYNGEE. V was clipped by 4 bases and J by 3 bases; unmatched bases: 6. The CDR3 covers 14 residues. The CDR3 sequence: CASSHSGGDTEAFF. CDR3 bases: TGTGCCAGCAGCCACTCAGGGGGAGACACTGAAGCTTTCTTT.